This T cell receptor (beta chain) appears in the sequencing data of a study of T cell changes during pregnancy in multiple sclerosis. Profiled with immunoSEQ multiplex PCR; TCRdb holds only in-frame clones, not every one. The sample has roughly 52,000 clones, 94% seen once; the top ten hold less than 4%. V shed 0 bases and J shed 6 bases, with 7 bases lying between them. Germline V CDR1 and CDR2: SGHDT, YYEEEE. This CDR3 has 13 amino acids. The receptor was isolated from a female donor with multiple sclerosis, enrolled in a pregnancy study. The chain combines TRBV5-6 with TRBJ2-1; D is unresolved. The source material was CD8+ T cells from peripheral blood mononuclear cells, sampled in the third trimester of pregnancy. CDR3 region: CASSLGSSNEQFF. DNA for the CDR3: TGTGCCAGCAGCTTGGGGTCTAGCAATGAGCAGTTCTTC.